This TCR beta chain was recorded in a study of high-grade serous ovarian cancer treatment subgroups. Study-wide context: Samples averaged about 15,000 reads and around 7,000 unique TCR beta rearrangements.

Data came from immunoSEQ multiplex PCR; TCRdb stores just in-frame clones and leaves some out. Of over 15,000 clones listed, approximately 71% were seen once; the top ten hold approximately 4.5%. The tumor samples were collected prior to definitive surgery or chemotherapy. Findings of the study overall: These tumor repertoires lack spatial information from bulk sequencing. TCR relatedness rose with neoantigen level and trended with mutation load.

Germline CDR1 and CDR2: SGDLS and YYNGEE. V lost 2 bases, J lost 13 bases, and 14 bases stayed unmatched. The CDR3 contains 17 residues. Turning to this clone: Antigen unknown.

The specimen sequenced was tumor tissue. This receptor was obtained from a human donor with high-grade serous ovarian cancer. This rearrangement joins TRBV9 to TRBJ2-1; 14 bases fit TRBD2. CDR3 region: CASSVSPGTSGGSEQFF. DNA for the CDR3: TGTGCCAGCAGCGTTTCCCCAGGGACTAGCGGGGGTTCGGAACAGTTCTTC.